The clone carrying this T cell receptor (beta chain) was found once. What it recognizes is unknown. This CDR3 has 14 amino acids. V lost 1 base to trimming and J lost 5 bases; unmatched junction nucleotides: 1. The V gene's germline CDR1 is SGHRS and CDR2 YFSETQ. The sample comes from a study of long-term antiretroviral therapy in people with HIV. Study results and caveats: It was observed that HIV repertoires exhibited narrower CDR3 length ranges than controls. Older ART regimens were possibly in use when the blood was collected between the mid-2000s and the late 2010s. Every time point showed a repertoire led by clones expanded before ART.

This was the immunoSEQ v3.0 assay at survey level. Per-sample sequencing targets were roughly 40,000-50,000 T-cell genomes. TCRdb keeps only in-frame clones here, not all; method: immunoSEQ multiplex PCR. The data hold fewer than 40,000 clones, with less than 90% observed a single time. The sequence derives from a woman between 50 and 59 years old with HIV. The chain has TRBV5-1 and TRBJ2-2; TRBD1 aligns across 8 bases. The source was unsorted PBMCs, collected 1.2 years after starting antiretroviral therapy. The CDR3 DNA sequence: TGCGCCAGCAGCTTGACAGGGGGTACCGGGGAGCTGTTTTTT. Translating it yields CASSLTGGTGELFF.